The 3 T cell receptor beta chains reported below all come from one sample, sequenced in a study of control samples from healthy donors and cancer patients. Profiling relied on immunoSEQ multiplex PCR, and the TCRdb table lists in-frame clones only, not all of them. The sample consists of some 100,000 clones, more than 85% of them appearing once. Sequencing was carried out using blood. The receptors were sampled from a man aged 25-45 years in good health.

CDR3 nucleotide sequence: TGCAGTGCTAGTCCCAATGGGTACGAGCAGTACTTC. This codes for CSASPNGYEQYF. V usage is TRBV20-1 and J usage is TRBJ2-7; D is unresolved. This CDR3 comprises 12 residues. Trimming shortened V by 3 bases and J by 4 bases, and 10 bases separated the two germline ends. Germline V lookup: CDR1 DFQATT, CDR2 SNEGSKA (reference sequence).

In this sample, this clone turned up once. This chain joins TRBV11-2 and TRBJ1-6; possible D gene TRBD1, 5 bases. CDR1 is SGHAT and CDR2 is FQNNGV in the germline V gene. Deletions cut 2 bases from V and 6 bases from J, with 20 bases between. The CDR3 spans 18 residues. CDR3 bases: TGTGCCAGCAGCTTACCCCTGGGACGGCCGGCCGTTAATTCACCCCTCCACTTT. Translating it yields CASSLPLGRPAVNSPLHF.

The genes are TRBV18 and TRBJ1-3; D gene uncertain. Germline V gene sequence: CDR1 KGHSH, CDR2 LQKENI. The CDR3 has 14 residues. V was trimmed by 0 bases and J by 4 bases, leaving 7 bases between them. Here the CDR3 reads CASSPPPSGNTIYF. DNA of the CDR3: TGTGCCAGCTCACCACCCCCATCCGGAAACACCATATATTTT.